The rows below give T cell receptor beta chains drawn from one sample of a study of blood T cells in healthy people across ages. Each CDR3 protein is one row after TCRdb ran MiXCR on the 5' RACE reads. This sample has almost 800,000 distinct CDR3 sequences; roughly 60% occur once, and the top ten carry about 20%. The sample comprised blood. These receptors were collected from a man aged 25 to 40 in good health. Both conserved end residues are part of each CDR3. D genes are given only for firm matches. Not every row has a clone size; where given, it reads once, few, many or a size class.

v_gene	abundance	d_gene	j_gene	CDR3aa	CDR3nt
TRBV6-4	NA	NA	TRBJ2-2	CASSDGRPPNTGELFF	TGTGCCAGCAGTGACGGACGGCCCCCGAACACCGGGGAGCTGTTTTTT
TRBV5-1	NA	NA	TRBJ2-7	CASSLDGGSYEQYF	TGTGCCAGCAGCTTAGATGGCGGGTCCTACGAGCAGTACTTC
TRBV10-3	NA	TRBD1	TRBJ1-5	CAVGGTADSNQPQHF	TGTGCCGTCGGAGGGACAGCCGATAGCAATCAGCCCCAGCATTTT
TRBV6-1	NA	TRBD2	TRBJ2-1	CASSKAGTSAHNEQFF	TGTGCCAGCAGTAAGGCCGGGACTAGCGCCCACAATGAGCAGTTCTTC
TRBV20-1	NA	NA	TRBJ2-1	CSARGFRNEQFF	TGCAGTGCTAGAGGGTTTCGGAATGAGCAGTTCTTC
TRBV4-3	many	TRBD2	TRBJ2-1	CASSQGLAAYNEQFF	TGCGCCAGCAGCCAAGGACTAGCGGCTTACAATGAGCAGTTCTTC
TRBV2	few	NA	TRBJ1-5	CASMTDTNQPQHF	TGTGCCAGCATGACGGACACCAATCAGCCCCAGCATTTT
TRBV10-3	NA	TRBD1	TRBJ2-5	CAISEQSQGEETQYF	TGTGCCATCAGTGAGCAGTCCCAGGGGGAAGAGACCCAGTACTTC
TRBV6-6	NA	TRBD1	TRBJ1-2	CASSYRGPGGGYTF	TGTGCCAGCAGTTACAGGGGGCCCGGCGGTGGCTACACCTTC
TRBV5-1	NA	TRBD1	TRBJ2-7	CASSFNRGRYEQYF	TGCGCCAGCAGCTTCAACAGGGGGCGATACGAGCAGTACTTC
TRBV5-1	NA	NA	TRBJ2-6	CASSPGRSGANVLTF	TGTGCCAGCAGCCCAGGGCGCTCTGGGGCCAACGTCCTGACTTTC
TRBV7-3	NA	TRBD1	TRBJ2-4	CASSWTGRPADIQYF	TGTGCCAGCAGCTGGACAGGGAGACCGGCCGACATTCAGTACTTC
TRBV6-6	NA	NA	TRBJ1-1	CASRKVNTEAFF	TGTGCCAGCAGGAAAGTAAACACTGAAGCTTTCTTT
TRBV4-1	NA	NA	TRBJ2-5	CASSQTGTAPETQYF	TGCGCCAGCAGCCAGACTGGGACTGCCCCCGAGACCCAGTACTTC
TRBV15	NA	NA	TRBJ1-6	CATSRDSRGLINSPLHF	TGTGCCACCAGCAGAGATAGCCGAGGTCTAATTAATTCACCCCTCCACTTT
TRBV10-3	few	TRBD1	TRBJ2-3	CAISNRGEGADTQYF	TGTGCCATCAGTAACAGGGGAGAGGGGGCAGATACGCAGTATTTT
TRBV3-1	NA	NA	TRBJ2-5	CASSLGPFSGETQYF	TGTGCCAGCAGCCTGGGCCCTTTCTCGGGGGAGACCCAGTACTTC
TRBV6-5	NA	TRBD1	TRBJ1-5	CATRRGQGAGQPQHF	TGTGCCACCCGGCGAGGACAGGGGGCAGGGCAGCCCCAGCATTTT
TRBV20-1	NA	NA	TRBJ2-6	CSARLPGANVLTF	TGCAGTGCTAGGCTACCTGGGGCCAACGTCCTGACTTTC
TRBV4-3	NA	NA	TRBJ1-4	CASSQAYRAEKLFF	TGCGCCAGCAGCCAGGCGTACAGGGCTGAAAAACTGTTTTTT